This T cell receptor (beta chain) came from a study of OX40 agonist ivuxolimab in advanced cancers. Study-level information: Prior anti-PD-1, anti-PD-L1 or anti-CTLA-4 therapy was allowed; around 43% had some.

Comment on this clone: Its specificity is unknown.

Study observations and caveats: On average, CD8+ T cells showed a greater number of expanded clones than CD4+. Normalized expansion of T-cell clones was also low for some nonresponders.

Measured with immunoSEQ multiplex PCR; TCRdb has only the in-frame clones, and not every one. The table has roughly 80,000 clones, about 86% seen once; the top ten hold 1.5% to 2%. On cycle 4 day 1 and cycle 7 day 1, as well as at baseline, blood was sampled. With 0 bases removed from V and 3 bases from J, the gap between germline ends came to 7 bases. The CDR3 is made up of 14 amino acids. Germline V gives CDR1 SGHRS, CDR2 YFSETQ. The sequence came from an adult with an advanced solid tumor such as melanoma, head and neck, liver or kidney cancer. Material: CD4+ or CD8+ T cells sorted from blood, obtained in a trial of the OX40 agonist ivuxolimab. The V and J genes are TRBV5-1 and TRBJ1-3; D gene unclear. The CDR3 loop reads CASSLAGSGNTIYF. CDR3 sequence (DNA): TGCGCCAGCAGCTTGGCGGGCAGTGGAAACACCATATATTTT.